The entry below gives a single T cell receptor beta chain sequence along with its context. The source of the sample is a study of T cell changes during pregnancy in multiple sclerosis. Generated by immunoSEQ multiplex PCR, the TCRdb table keeps only in-frame clones and is missing some. The sample holds approximately 48,000 clones; more than 90% are singletons and the top ten take under 9.5%. The sequence came from a female donor with multiple sclerosis, enrolled in a pregnancy study. The sequencing here drew on CD8+ T cells from peripheral blood mononuclear cells, taken after pregnancy.

The CDR3, as DNA: TGTGCCAGCAGGGAACAGGCAACCTACGAGCAGTACTTC. Protein product: CASREQATYEQYF. This chain uses TRBV28 with TRBJ2-7, with a possible D match to TRBD1 (5 bases). V dropped 6 bases and J dropped 2 bases, with 11 bases sitting between them. The CDR3 runs to 13 residues. Germline loops: CDR1 MDHEN, CDR2 SYDVKM.